The 10 T cell receptor beta chains below were found in one sample sequenced in a study of T-cell memory formation after mild COVID-19. TCRdb ran MiXCR on the 5' RACE reads and lists one entry per CDR3 protein. The table lists roughly 310,000 distinct CDR3 sequences, roughly 15% of them singletons. Sequenced: PBMCs or a T cell subset sorted from them (not recorded which). Every receptor here comes from a man aged 18 to 29 who had mild COVID-19 (a few samples of this study predate the infection). Cell type and time point are not known.

The chain uses TRBV7-2 and TRBJ2-5; 9 bases are a match to TRBD2. The CDR3 is made up of 15 amino acids. The germline V gene has CDR1 SGHTA and CDR2 FQGNSA. V shed 5 bases, J shed 7 bases, and the junction held 11 bases outside the gene matches. CDR3 in amino acids: CASSLLAGSTGTQYF. The CDR3, as DNA: TGTGCCAGCAGCCTTCTAGCGGGGAGCACCGGGACCCAGTACTTC.

This clonotype was detected ten times or more. This chain connects TRBV7-6 to TRBJ1-5; 9 positions agree with TRBD1. Germline CDR1 is SGHVS and CDR2 is FNYEAQ. This CDR3 region has 13 residues. Losses at the gene ends were 5 bases for V and 6 bases for J; bases not matched to a gene: 2. CDR3 in DNA: TGTGCCAGCAGCCGGGGACAGGGTCAGCCCCAGCATTTT. Translation: CASSRGQGQPQHF.

This chain joins TRBV12-3 or TRBV12-4 and TRBJ2-3; 11 nucleotides agree with TRBD1. The junction had 5 bases not matched to a gene; V was cut back by 6 bases and J by 3 bases. There are 15 residues in the CDR3. CDR3 amino acids: CASRPGTGGTDTQYF. The CDR3 DNA follows: TGTGCCAGCAGGCCCGGGACAGGGGGGACAGATACGCAGTATTTT.

At least ten counts were recorded for this clonotype. The chain is built from TRBV20-1 and TRBJ1-1, with D uncertain. The CDR3 totals 14 residues. CDR1 is DFQATT and CDR2 is SNEGSKA in the germline V gene (reference sequence). With 0 bases removed from V and 1 base from J, the gap between germline ends came to 9 bases. In DNA form, the CDR3 reads TGCAGTGCTAGAGATCCGAGGGAGAACACTGAAGCTTTCTTT. Its translation: CSARDPRENTEAFF.

This clonotype is medium-sized in the sample. The rearrangement links TRBV4-3 to TRBJ2-6; D gene ambiguous. This CDR3 has 17 residues. V dropped 1 base and J dropped 0 bases, with 10 bases sitting between them. In germline, CDR1 is LGHNA, CDR2 YSLEER. This CDR3 reads CASSQGSSPSGANVLTF. CDR3 DNA: TGCGCCAGCAGCCAAGGGTCCAGCCCCTCTGGGGCCAACGTCCTGACTTTC.

The chain carries TRBV12-3 or TRBV12-4 and TRBJ2-7; 7 bases line up with TRBD1. The CDR3 consists of 14 residues. V shed 6 bases and J 2 bases; nucleotides not matched to a gene: 7. The CDR3, as DNA: TGTGCCAGCAGGGGACAGACACTAACCTACGAGCAGTACTTC. Translation: CASRGQTLTYEQYF.

This clonotype was observed a handful of times. The rearrangement uses TRBV11-1 and TRBJ2-3; 10 nucleotides agree with TRBD2. The germline gives CDR1 SGHAT, CDR2 FQDESV (reference sequence). The CDR3 runs to 15 residues. V was clipped by 5 bases and J by 7 bases; unmatched bases: 9. The CDR3 DNA reads TGTGCCAGCAGCCCCGGGCTAGCGGGGGCGAATACGCAGTATTTT. Translation: CASSPGLAGANTQYF.

This chain links TRBV2 with TRBJ1-5, with TRBD1 matching over 7 bases. The CDR3 has 16 amino acids. J gave up 4 bases and V 0 bases, and 6 bases lay outside the gene matches. CDR1 and CDR2 from the germline V gene are SNHLY and FYNNEI. The CDR3 DNA is TGTGCCAGCAGTGAAGCTAACCGGGACAGAAATCAGCCCCAGCATTTT. It encodes CASSEANRDRNQPQHF.

The sample holds many counts of this clonotype. The rearrangement links TRBV28 to TRBJ2-2; possibly TRBD1 or TRBD2 for D (6 bases each). The CDR3 has 14 residues. Trimming stripped 2 bases from V and 3 bases from J, with 7 bases between. Germline CDR1 MDHEN, CDR2 SYDVKM. In nucleotides, the CDR3 is TGTGCCAGCAGTTTAAGGGGGGACACCGGGGAGCTGTTTTTT. Translated, it gives CASSLRGDTGELFF.

This clonotype was detected a few times. The chain employs TRBV11-2 and TRBJ2-3; 9 bases line up with TRBD1. CDR1 is SGHAT, CDR2 FQNNGV, per germline. This CDR3 region has 16 residues. V shed 4 bases and J 2 bases; nucleotides not matched to a gene: 7. As DNA, the CDR3 is TGTGCCAGCAGCTCTCACAGGGGGCTCACCACAGATACGCAGTATTTT. This translates into CASSSHRGLTTDTQYF. Using reference TRBV11-2 and TRBJ2-3 for the parts outside the CDR3, the full variable domain is EAGVAQSPRYKIIEKRQSVAFWCNPISGHATLYWYQQILGQGPKLLIQFQNNGVVDDSQLPKDRFSAERLKGVDSTLKIQPAKLEDSAVYLCASSSHRGLTTDTQYFGPGTRLTVL.